What follows are 8 T cell receptor beta chains derived from one specimen sequenced in a study of blood T cell repertoires in COVID-19. Sequenced by immunoSEQ multiplex PCR; TCRdb stores in-frame clones only, minus some. The data show roughly 100,000 clones, about 87% seen once. Sequencing used peripheral blood. These receptors were collected from a middle-aged man with acute or convalescent COVID-19.

The gene calls are TRBV5-1 and TRBJ2-1; 10 nucleotides agree with TRBD2. Germline V gene sequence: CDR1 SGHRS, CDR2 YFSETQ. With 5 bases clipped from V and 2 bases from J, the junction kept 4 bases outside the gene matches. The CDR3 covers 15 residues. The CDR3 here is CASREAGGTYNEQFF. For the CDR3, the DNA is TGCGCCAGCAGAGAAGCGGGAGGGACCTACAATGAGCAGTTCTTC.

The genes are TRBV15 and TRBJ1-1, with TRBD1 as a possible D gene (5 bases). Germline lookup yields CDR1 LNHNV and CDR2 YYDKDF (reference sequence). The CDR3 length is 15 residues. Trimming stripped 2 bases from V and 2 bases from J, with 12 bases between. The CDR3 sequence: CATSRRQTRNTEAFF. In DNA form, the CDR3 reads TGTGCCACCAGCAGACGACAGACACGTAACACTGAAGCTTTCTTT.

This sequence joins TRBV24-1 and TRBJ2-7; TRBD1 aligns across 7 bases. In germline, CDR1 is KGHDR, CDR2 SFDVKD. The trim removed 3 bases at V and 2 bases at J, leaving 6 bases unmatched. The CDR3 sequence is 15 residues long. The CDR3 nucleotides read TGTGCCACCAGTGATACCAGGACAGGAGCCTACGAGCAGTACTTC. Its protein is CATSDTRTGAYEQYF.

V usage is TRBV11-2 and J usage is TRBJ2-7, with D possibly TRBD2 on 5 matching bases. Germline V gene data show CDR1 as SGHAT and CDR2 as FQNNGV. The V end was cut by 6 bases, the J end by 6 bases, with 21 bases between. The CDR3 sequence is 15 residues long. The CDR3: CASSPNRGSFAEQYF. In DNA, the CDR3 is TGTGCCAGCAGTCCTAACAGAGGGTCCTTCGCCGAGCAGTACTTC.

The J gene is TRBJ2-1, the V gene TRBV19; TRBD2 aligns across 9 bases. The J segment lost 6 bases and the V segment lost 9 bases, leaving 9 bases of the junction unmatched. Germline CDR1 LNHDA, CDR2 SQIVND (reference sequence). The CDR3 is made up of 14 amino acids. DNA for the CDR3: TGTGCCAGCCTTAGCGGGAGTCTCGGCAATGAGCAGTTCTTC. Protein sequence: CASLSGSLGNEQFF.

CDR3 sequence (DNA): TGTGCCAGCAGCTTCCGGGGGTATAATTCACCCCTCCACTTT. It translates to CASSFRGYNSPLHF. V and J are TRBV11-2 and TRBJ1-6; a weak D match, TRBD1 (5 bases). The ends were cut back, 3 bases at V and 4 bases at J, with 7 bases in the middle. Germline-derived CDR1 and CDR2 are SGHAT and FQNNGV. The CDR3 extends over 14 amino acids.

This chain links TRBV7-9 with TRBJ2-5, with 7 bases fitting TRBD1. Trimming at V came to 1 base and at J to 3 bases, leaving 14 bases not matched to a gene. Germline V lookup: CDR1 SEHNR, CDR2 FQNEAQ (reference sequence). The CDR3 contains 18 residues. CDR3 coding DNA: TGTGCCAGCAGCTTAGTAGTGGGGCCCCGACAGGGCAAAGAGACCCAGTACTTC. This sequence encodes CASSLVVGPRQGKETQYF.

The rearrangement links TRBV5-4 to TRBJ1-1, with TRBD1 matching over 7 bases. Germline assignment: CDR1 SGHNT and CDR2 YYREEE (reference sequence). CDR3 size: 14 residues. Losses at the gene ends were 4 bases for V and 1 base for J; bases not matched to a gene: 4. CDR3 DNA: TGTGCCAGCAGCCCCCGGACAGGGAACACTGAAGCTTTCTTT. Translated, it gives CASSPRTGNTEAFF.